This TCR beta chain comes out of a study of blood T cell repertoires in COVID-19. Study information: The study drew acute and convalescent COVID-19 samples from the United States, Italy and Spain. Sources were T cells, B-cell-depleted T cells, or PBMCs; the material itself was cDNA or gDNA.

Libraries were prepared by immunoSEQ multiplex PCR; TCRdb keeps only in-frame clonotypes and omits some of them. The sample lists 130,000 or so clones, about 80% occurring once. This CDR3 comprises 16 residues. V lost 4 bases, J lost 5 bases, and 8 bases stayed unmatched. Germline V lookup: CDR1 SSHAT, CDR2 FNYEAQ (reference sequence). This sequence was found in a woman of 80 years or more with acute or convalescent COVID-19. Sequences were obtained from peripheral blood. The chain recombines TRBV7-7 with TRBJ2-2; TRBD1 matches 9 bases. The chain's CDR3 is CASSSTGGGRTGELFF. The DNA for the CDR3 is TGTGCCAGCAGCTCGACAGGGGGGGGCCGGACCGGGGAGCTGTTTTTT.